One and the same sample provided the 20 T cell receptor beta chains below, sequenced in a study of identical twins. MiXCR, applied by TCRdb to the 5' RACE reads, yields one record per CDR3 protein. The sample has roughly 750,000 distinct CDR3 sequences; approximately 22% are singletons. These records were also assigned to another study, of T cells expressing NK-cell markers.

What was sequenced was PBMCs. These receptors all stem from a woman aged 18-35 years in good health.

The chain employs TRBV20-1 and TRBJ2-7; unclear D gene. Germline V lookup: CDR1 DFQATT, CDR2 SNEGSKA (reference sequence). The ends were cut back, 1 base at V and 4 bases at J, with 5 bases in the middle. This CDR3 spans 11 amino acids. CDR3 sequence reads: CSARVRYEQYF. CDR3 in DNA: TGCAGTGCTAGAGTTAGGTACGAGCAGTACTTC.

This clonotype was counted many times. The rearrangement joins TRBV2 to TRBJ2-1; 7 bases agree with TRBD2. Germline V lookup: CDR1 SNHLY, CDR2 FYNNEI. Trimming cost V 1 base and J 3 bases; bases outside gene matches: 3. The CDR3 consists of 15 residues. DNA for the CDR3: TGTGCCAGCAGTGAAGGTGTAGCGGGCTACAATGAGCAGTTCTTC. Translating it yields CASSEGVAGYNEQFF.

The chain recombines TRBV24-1 with TRBJ2-2; D assignment may be TRBD1 or TRBD2 (6 bases each). V shed 5 bases and J shed 5 bases, with 11 bases lying between them. The CDR3 has 14 residues. The V gene's germline CDR1 is KGHDR and CDR2 SFDVKD. The CDR3 region is CATSGRGGTGELFF. For the CDR3, the DNA is TGTGCCACCAGTGGCAGGGGAGGTACCGGGGAGCTGTTTTTT.

J is TRBJ2-3 and V is TRBV29-1, with a possible D match to TRBD2 (6 bases). The CDR3 has 13 amino acids. The V and J ends lost 3 bases and 3 bases respectively, with 10 bases between them. Germline V lookup: CDR1 SQVTM, CDR2 ANQGSEA. CDR3 sequence (DNA): TGCAGCGTTGATGAGGCGGGGACAGATACGCAGTATTTT. Translating gives CSVDEAGTDTQYF.

V and J are TRBV29-1 and TRBJ2-1; D not certain. The CDR3 runs to 10 residues. Germline V gene sequence: CDR1 SQVTM, CDR2 ANQGSEA. Between the trimmed V and J ends, which lost 4 bases and 7 bases, there was a span of 5 bases. CDR3 bases: TGCAGCGTTGTAACAAATGAGCAGTTCTTC. Translated, it gives CSVVTNEQFF.

This clonotype showed up just a few times. This rearrangement joins TRBV6-5 to TRBJ2-1, with no clear D. Trimming shortened V by 2 bases and J by 5 bases, and 16 bases separated the two germline ends. This CDR3 is built from 16 residues. CDR1 MNHEY and CDR2 SVGAGI come from the germline V gene. CDR3 coding DNA: TGTGCCAGCAGTTACGAATTCTCGAGCCTTAACAATGAGCAGTTCTTC. Its translation is CASSYEFSSLNNEQFF.

The chain joins TRBV12-3 or TRBV12-4 to TRBJ2-7, with no clear D. V lost 3 bases to trimming and J lost 3 bases, with 18 bases between them. The CDR3 is 16 residues long. CDR3 in DNA: TGTGCCAGCAGTTTGGTCGGCTTCCGAAACCACTACGAGCAGTACTTC. It yields the protein CASSLVGFRNHYEQYF.

This clonotype appeared a few times. The CDR3 region is CASSLARPGELFF. The CDR3 nucleotides are TGTGCCAGCAGCTTGGCCAGGCCCGGGGAGCTGTTTTTT. This chain links TRBV5-6 with TRBJ2-2, with D unresolved. CDR1 and CDR2 (germline): SGHDT, YYEEEE. The CDR3 spans 13 residues. V was shortened by 0 bases and J by 6 bases, with 6 bases between the two germline ends.

The rearrangement uses TRBV4-3 and TRBJ2-1, with 10 bases fitting TRBD2. The length of the CDR3 is 17 residues. From germline, CDR1 is LGHNA and CDR2 YSLEER. After removal of 1 base from V and 4 bases from J, the junction contained 7 bases not matched to a gene. The CDR3 spells CASSQVASGSRYNEQFF. CDR3 sequence (DNA): TGCGCCAGCAGCCAAGTCGCTAGCGGGAGTCGATACAATGAGCAGTTCTTC.

This clonotype was detected a few times. The chain employs TRBV29-1 and TRBJ2-5; TRBD1 or TRBD2 may be the D gene (6 bases each). Germline CDR1 and CDR2: SQVTM and ANQGSEA. The CDR3 runs 13 residues. Trimming pared 7 bases from V and 6 bases from J, leaving 18 bases between. The CDR3 loop reads CSAAGGREQTQYF. The CDR3 DNA reads TGCAGCGCCGCCGGGGGCAGGGAACAGACCCAGTACTTC.

This chain uses TRBV12-3 or TRBV12-4 with TRBJ2-6; 8 bases are a match to TRBD1. Germline trimming cut 5 bases from V and 0 bases from J; bases unmatched to any gene: 6. The CDR3 sequence is 17 residues long. The CDR3 DNA follows: TGTGCCAGCAGTCCGCGGACAGGGCGCTCTGGGGCCAACGTCCTGACTTTC. Amino acid sequence: CASSPRTGRSGANVLTF.

This clonotype has only a few counts. The V call is TRBV10-3, the J call TRBJ2-1, with no clear D. CDR1 ENHRY and CDR2 SYGVKD come from the germline V gene. V lost 1 base and J 7 bases, leaving 8 bases between the germline ends. The CDR3 runs 13 residues. The CDR3 DNA reads as TGTGCCATCAGTGAGTTGTTCGCGAATGAGCAGTTCTTC. Translation gives CAISELFANEQFF.

The chain combines TRBV12-3 or TRBV12-4 with TRBJ2-1; possible D gene TRBD2, 6 bases. This CDR3 contains 18 residues. V dropped 2 bases and J dropped 2 bases, with 19 bases sitting between them. Here the CDR3 DNA reads TGTGCCAGCAGTTTACGGGGGACCGGGAGTGTTACCTACAATGAGCAGTTCTTC. Amino acids: CASSLRGTGSVTYNEQFF.

In its sample, this clonotype was seen once. V is TRBV7-9 and J is TRBJ2-3; a possible D gene is TRBD2 (5 bases). CDR1 is SEHNR, CDR2 FQNEAQ, per germline (reference sequence). V gave up 8 bases and J gave up 4 bases, with 19 bases separating them. This CDR3 comprises 15 residues. CDR3 sequence: CASGPGGGESDTQYF. CDR3 DNA sequence: TGTGCCAGCGGGCCAGGTGGAGGAGAGTCAGATACGCAGTATTTT.

The rearrangement uses TRBV7-2 and TRBJ1-2; D possibly corresponds to TRBD1 (5 bases). V lost 2 bases to trimming and J lost 4 bases, with 20 bases between them. Germline CDR1 is SGHTA and CDR2 is FQGNSA. The CDR3 loop spans 17 amino acids. CDR3 in DNA: TGTGCCAGCAGCTTATATTTTATGGGGACGGAAGCCTATGGCTACACCTTC. Protein product: CASSLYFMGTEAYGYTF. The full variable domain, rest sourced from reference TRBV7-2 and TRBJ1-2, is GAGVSQSPSNKVTEKGKDVELRCDPISGHTALYWYRQSLGQGLEFLIYFQGNSAPDKSGLPSDRFSAERTGGSVSTLTIQRTQQEDSAVYLCASSLYFMGTEAYGYTFGSGTRLTVV.

The chain couples TRBV11-2 to TRBJ1-6, with D possibly being TRBD1 (5 bases). The ends were cut back, 4 bases at V and 8 bases at J, with 12 bases in the middle. The CDR3 loop spans 14 amino acids. Germline assignment: CDR1 SGHAT and CDR2 FQNNGV. The CDR3 DNA follows: TGTGCCAGCAGCTGGGCGGGGGATCATTCACCCCTCCACTTT. Its protein is CASSWAGDHSPLHF.

This clonotype was recorded a few times. The chain couples TRBV7-3 to TRBJ2-5; D remains ambiguous. There are 15 residues in the CDR3. CDR1 and CDR2 (germline): SGHTA, FQGTGA. V was trimmed by 1 base and J by 4 bases, leaving 13 bases between them. The CDR3 coding sequence is TGTGCCAGCAGCTTAAATGCGGCATTGGGAGAGACCCAGTACTTC. Amino acid sequence: CASSLNAALGETQYF.

The V call is TRBV6-1, the J call TRBJ1-5; tentative D call: TRBD1 (5 bases). CDR1 is MNHNS and CDR2 is SASEGT in the germline V gene. V was clipped by 5 bases and J by 5 bases, with 16 bases between them. The length of the CDR3 is 15 residues. CDR3 sequence reads: CASSPQGGSDQPQHF. DNA of the CDR3: TGTGCCAGCAGTCCCCAGGGAGGGTCGGATCAGCCCCAGCATTTT.

This clonotype was observed at least ten times. This chain uses TRBV28 with TRBJ2-5; 10 bases match TRBD1. After removal of 4 bases from V and 1 base from J, the junction contained 3 bases not matched to a gene. In germline, CDR1 is MDHEN, CDR2 SYDVKM. CDR3 size: 15 residues. This CDR3 reads CASSSGQGGQETQYF. The CDR3 region has the DNA TGTGCCAGCAGTTCAGGACAGGGGGGCCAAGAGACCCAGTACTTC.

The chain links TRBV7-8 to TRBJ2-3; 11 bases map to TRBD2. CDR1 and CDR2 from the germline V gene are SGHVS and FQNEAQ. The CDR3 contains 19 residues. V dropped 0 bases and J dropped 5; count of bases not matched to a gene: 13. This CDR3 is CASSLARRTSGRDRDTQYF. DNA of the CDR3: TGTGCCAGCAGCTTAGCGAGGAGGACTAGCGGGCGGGACCGAGATACGCAGTATTTT. The full variable domain, completed using reference TRBV7-8 and TRBJ2-3, is GAGVSQSPRYKVAKRGQDVALRCDPISGHVSLFWYQQALGQGPEFLTYFQNEAQLDKSGLPSDRFFAERPEGSVSTLKIQRTQQEDSAVYLCASSLARRTSGRDRDTQYFGPGTRLTVL.